This TCR beta chain is drawn from a study of CD8 T cells in Susac syndrome. CDR3 size: 15 residues. V lost 5 bases and J lost 3; bases outside the gene matches: 4. CDR1 and CDR2 from the germline V gene are MNHNS and SASEGT. Reverse transcription of about 0.45 to 1 ug RNA was carried out with random hexamers. Across 54 Vbeta and 13 Jbeta, immunoSEQ multiplex PCR amplified TCR beta CDR3. In TCRdb, the immunoSEQ multiplex PCR reads were re-called with MiXCR into one record per CDR3 protein. The data hold some 130,000 distinct CDR3 sequences, with about 90% observed a single time. CD8+ and CD4+ blood T cells underwent TCR beta sequencing. Each multiple sclerosis control was a treatment-naive patient with relapsing-remitting disease that was either stable or active. TEMRA cells were FACS-enriched, unlike CD8+ and CD4+ T cells, which were negatively isolated.

This TCR was recovered from a human donor with multiple sclerosis. The chain is built from TRBV6-1 and TRBJ2-3; 11 nucleotides line up with TRBD2. Sequencing was performed on CD8+ T cells from PBMCs. The CDR3 is CASSLAGGTTDTQYF. DNA of the CDR3: TGTGCCAGCAGTCTAGCGGGAGGTACGACAGATACGCAGTATTTT.